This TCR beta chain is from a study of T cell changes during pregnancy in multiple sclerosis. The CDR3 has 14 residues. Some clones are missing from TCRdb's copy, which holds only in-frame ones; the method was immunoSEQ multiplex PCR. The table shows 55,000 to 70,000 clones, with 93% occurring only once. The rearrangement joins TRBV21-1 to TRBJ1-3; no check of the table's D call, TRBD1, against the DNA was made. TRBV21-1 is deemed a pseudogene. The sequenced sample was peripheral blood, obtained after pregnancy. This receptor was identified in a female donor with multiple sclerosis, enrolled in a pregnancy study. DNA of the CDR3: TGTGCCAGCAGCAGGGCCAGCTCTGGAAACACCATATATTTT. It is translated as CASSRASSGNTIYF.